Below, 28 T cell receptor beta chains from the same sample are listed, as sequenced in a study of Ad26.COV2.S vaccination and SARS-CoV-2 variants. Repertoires were generated with immunoSEQ multiplex PCR, while TCRdb's copy carries only in-frame clones and drops some. The sample lists approximately 450,000 clones; approximately 92% were seen once. Described treatment: 19 received Ad26.COV2.S at low or high dose, single or two shots; five or six received placebo; per-sample allocation not given. On day 63 after the first injection, vaccine and placebo recipients gave samples. The sequencing here drew on peripheral blood, taken in a trial of Ad26.COV2.S vaccine versus placebo. Source of these receptors: a person between 18 and 65 years old who received the Ad26.COV2.S COVID-19 vaccine or a placebo.

V is TRBV2 and J is TRBJ2-3; 13 bases match TRBD2. The V gene's germline CDR1 is SNHLY and CDR2 FYNNEI. Trimming cost V 1 base and J 5 bases; bases outside gene matches: 0. There are 15 residues in the CDR3. CDR3 residues: CASSEGTSGGDTQYF. The CDR3, as DNA: TGTGCCAGCAGTGAAGGGACTAGCGGGGGAGATACGCAGTATTTT.

This clone appeared a few times. The V and J genes are TRBV11-2 and TRBJ2-5; D might be TRBD1 (5 bases). V was trimmed by 5 bases and J by 5 bases, leaving 15 bases between them. CDR3 size: 14 residues. CDR1 and CDR2 from the germline V gene are SGHAT and FQNNGV. DNA for the CDR3: TGTGCCAGCAGCCGCCTCTTGGGGCCGGAGACCCAGTACTTC. Its translation: CASSRLLGPETQYF.

CDR3 sequence reads: CASSQPQGTNTGELFF. The DNA for the CDR3 is TGCGCCAGCAGCCAACCACAGGGGACGAACACCGGGGAGCTGTTTTTT. This rearrangement joins TRBV4-3 to TRBJ2-2; 7 bases agree with TRBD1. The trim removed 2 bases at V and 0 bases at J, leaving 3 bases unmatched. The CDR3 is 16 residues long. Germline V gene data show CDR1 as LGHNA and CDR2 as YSLEER.

In its sample, this clone was seen a few times. This chain links TRBV5-4 with TRBJ1-3, with 10 bases matching TRBD1. The CDR3 loop spans 16 amino acids. Germline CDR1 reads SGHNT; CDR2 reads YYREEE (reference sequence). J was trimmed by 3 bases and V by 3 bases; bases with no gene match: 6. CDR3 DNA sequence: TGTGCCAGCAGCTCCGGGACAGGGGTCTTTGGAAACACCATATATTTT. Its protein is CASSSGTGVFGNTIYF.

This clone was observed once. The chain carries TRBV19 and TRBJ2-7, with D unclear. The CDR3 spans 13 residues. Germline V gene lookup returns CDR1 LNHDA and CDR2 SQIVND (reference sequence). V dropped 3 bases and J dropped 2 bases, with 8 bases sitting between them. Here the CDR3 reads CASSIAATYEQYF. The DNA of the CDR3 is TGTGCCAGTAGTATCGCGGCGACCTACGAGCAGTACTTC.

V is TRBV6-5 and J is TRBJ2-1, with D possibly TRBD2 on 5 matching bases. This CDR3 has 14 amino acids. The V gene's germline CDR1 is MNHEY and CDR2 SVGAGI. V shed 7 bases and J shed 10 bases, with 20 bases lying between them. For the CDR3, the DNA is TGTGCCAGCAATATATACGGGGATGAGGGAGAGCAGTTCTTC. Its translation: CASNIYGDEGEQFF.

The chain joins TRBV24-1 to TRBJ1-2, with 7 bases matching TRBD1. V dropped 0 bases and J dropped 8; count of bases not matched to a gene: 5. Germline V gene data show CDR1 as KGHDR and CDR2 as SFDVKD. The CDR3 contains 14 residues. The CDR3 protein is CATSDLRQGGGYTF. The CDR3, as DNA: TGTGCCACCAGTGATTTGAGACAGGGAGGCGGCTACACCTTC.

In its sample, this clone was seen once. The chain is built from TRBV6-6 and TRBJ2-7; D not certain. V was clipped by 1 base and J by 2 bases, with 9 bases between them. Germline loops: CDR1 MNHNY, CDR2 SVGAGI (reference sequence). CDR3 size: 14 residues. The CDR3 nucleotides are TGTGCCAGCAGTTACTATGAGTCCCCCTACGAGCAGTACTTC. It is translated as CASSYYESPYEQYF.

The gene calls are TRBV19 and TRBJ1-1; D is undetermined. Per germline, CDR1 LNHDA and CDR2 SQIVND (reference sequence). Trimming left V 4 bases short and J 6 bases short, with 15 bases between. The CDR3 contains 14 residues. CDR3 bases: TGTGCCAGTAGTAACGGTGACATCTTCGCTGAAGCTTTCTTT. It specifies CASSNGDIFAEAFF. Combining the CDR3 with reference TRBV19 and TRBJ1-1 gives the whole variable domain DGGITQSPKYLFRKEGQNVTLSCEQNLNHDAMYWYRQDPGQGLRLIYYSQIVNDFQKGDIAEGYSVSREKKESFPLTVTSAQKNPTAFYLCASSNGDIFAEAFFGQGTRLTVV.

The J gene is TRBJ1-1, the V gene TRBV30; 7 nucleotides align to TRBD1. Trimming took 0 bases from V and 6 from J; bases not matched to a gene: 4. Germline V gene data show CDR1 as GTSNPN and CDR2 as SVGIG (reference sequence). This CDR3 spans 13 amino acids. The CDR3 sequence is CAWSVQGLAEAFF. The CDR3 region has the DNA TGTGCCTGGAGTGTACAGGGGCTGGCTGAAGCTTTCTTT.

This chain uses TRBV4-3 with TRBJ2-7; no clear D. V lost 0 bases and J lost 3, with 12 bases in between. Germline V gives CDR1 LGHNA, CDR2 YSLEER. CDR3 length: 15 amino acids. The CDR3 protein is CASSQEGFGSYEQYF. DNA for the CDR3: TGCGCCAGCAGCCAAGAAGGGTTCGGAAGCTACGAGCAGTACTTC.

This chain links TRBV27 with TRBJ2-2; perhaps TRBD1 as D (6 bases). The CDR3 sequence is 15 residues long. Trimming took off 0 bases at V and 6 bases at J, with 11 bases between the two ends. Per germline, CDR1 MNHEY and CDR2 SMNVEV (reference sequence). The CDR3 loop is CASSLSWQGPGELFF. As DNA, the CDR3 is TGTGCCAGCAGTTTATCGTGGCAGGGGCCCGGGGAGCTGTTTTTT.

Worth noting for this clone: One end of the junction is discordant with germline, which a read error may explain. The CDR3 bases are TGTGCCAGCAGCCCTAGCGGGGAGCGTTTGCACTTC. Residues: CASSPSGERLHF. The rearrangement uses TRBV4-2 and TRBJ2-7, with 9 nucleotides matching TRBD2. This CDR3 spans 12 amino acids. CDR1 and CDR2 from the germline V gene are LGHNA and YNFKEQ.

This chain connects TRBV5-5 to TRBJ1-2; D uncertain. Per the germline V gene, CDR1 is SGHKS and CDR2 is YYEKEE (reference sequence). The CDR3 runs to 15 residues. V was trimmed by 4 bases and J by 4 bases, leaving 17 bases between them. The CDR3 spells CASSPARGYGYGYTF. The CDR3 DNA reads as TGTGCCAGCAGCCCGGCTCGTGGGTATGGCTATGGCTACACCTTC.

This clone was counted a few times. This chain uses TRBV6-2 or TRBV6-3 with TRBJ2-7; D remains unclear. Trimming shortened V by 3 bases and J by 2 bases, and 5 bases separated the two germline ends. This CDR3 contains 12 residues. Looked up from germline, CDR1 is MNHEY and CDR2 is SVGEGT. The CDR3 sequence is CASSYDPYEQYF. CDR3 in DNA: TGTGCCAGCAGTTATGATCCCTACGAGCAGTACTTC.

The chain couples TRBV4-3 to TRBJ2-5, with 8 bases lining up with TRBD1. CDR3 length: 16 residues. Germline trimming cut 0 bases from V and 3 bases from J; bases unmatched to any gene: 6. The V gene's germline CDR1 is LGHNA and CDR2 YSLEER. The CDR3 nucleotides read TGCGCCAGCAGCCAAGATATGGCAGGGGGCGAAGAGACCCAGTACTTC. This encodes CASSQDMAGGEETQYF.

The chain joins TRBV10-1 to TRBJ2-2, with 9 bases fitting TRBD1. The length of the CDR3 is 13 residues. V gave up 0 bases and J gave up 15 bases; unmatched junction bases: 5. Germline loops: CDR1 WNHNN, CDR2 SYGVQD (reference sequence). CDR3 sequence reads: CASSESGTGWMFF. DNA for the CDR3: TGCGCCAGCAGTGAGTCTGGGACAGGGTGGATGTTTTTT.

The rearrangement links TRBV18 to TRBJ2-3; 10 bases agree with TRBD2. The length of the CDR3 is 18 residues. In germline, CDR1 is KGHSH, CDR2 LQKENI. With 2 bases clipped from V and 5 bases from J, the junction kept 13 bases outside the gene matches. The CDR3 DNA reads TGTGCCAGCTCACCATTTCTCCCTAGCGGGAGTGCTCAAGATACGCAGTATTTT. Protein sequence: CASSPFLPSGSAQDTQYF.

The chain joins TRBV5-8 to TRBJ1-6, with 7 bases lining up with TRBD1. The germline gives CDR1 SGHTS, CDR2 YDEGEE. V was pared by 1 base and J by 6 bases, with 7 bases of the junction left unmatched. This CDR3 is 16 amino acids long. The CDR3 sequence is CASSLFAGQLNSPLHF. The CDR3 bases are TGTGCCAGCAGCTTGTTCGCGGGACAGCTTAATTCACCCCTCCACTTT.

The V call is TRBV27, the J call TRBJ2-7, with 9 bases identical to TRBD2. The length of the CDR3 is 17 residues. Germline V gives CDR1 MNHEY, CDR2 SMNVEV (reference sequence). V was pared by 5 bases and J by 0 bases, with 11 bases of the junction left unmatched. CDR3 in DNA: TGTGCCAGCAGTCCCGTACCGAATAGCGGGAGCTCCTACGAGCAGTACTTC. Translation gives CASSPVPNSGSSYEQYF.

The chain uses TRBV7-9 and TRBJ2-5, with 11 bases fitting TRBD2. Germline-derived CDR1 and CDR2 are SEHNR and FQNEAQ (reference sequence). CDR3 size: 15 residues. Trimming took 5 bases from V and 5 from J; bases not matched to a gene: 7. CDR3 nucleotide sequence: TGTGCCAGCAGCGGAGTAGCGGGAGGGCCTGAGACCCAGTACTTC. This sequence encodes CASSGVAGGPETQYF.

The rearrangement joins TRBV28 to TRBJ2-5; the match to TRBD2 covers 7 bases. The CDR3 runs to 17 residues. V was clipped by 6 bases and J by 0 bases; unmatched bases: 13. Germline V gene data show CDR1 as MDHEN and CDR2 as SYDVKM. The CDR3 sequence: CASRTSWREKDQETQYF. For the CDR3, the DNA is TGTGCCAGCAGAACATCCTGGCGGGAGAAAGACCAAGAGACCCAGTACTTC.

The gene calls are TRBV28 and TRBJ1-1; D perhaps matches TRBD1 (6 bases). Germline CDR1 is MDHEN and CDR2 is SYDVKM. Deletions cut 7 bases from V and 1 base from J, with 10 bases between. This CDR3 is 13 amino acids long. The CDR3: CASNSGQNTEAFF. Written as DNA, the CDR3 is TGTGCCAGCAACTCGGGACAGAACACTGAAGCTTTCTTT.

The chain combines TRBV2 with TRBJ2-5; 8 nucleotides match TRBD2. Germline assignment: CDR1 SNHLY and CDR2 FYNNEI. V was clipped by 5 bases and J by 7 bases; unmatched bases: 0. CDR3 length: 11 residues. CDR3: CASSRGGTQYF. The CDR3 DNA reads as TGTGCCAGCAGTCGGGGGGGGACCCAGTACTTC.

The chain has TRBV25-1 and TRBJ2-7; D is perhaps TRBD1 (5 bases). This CDR3 has 15 residues. Trimming took off 3 bases at V and 5 bases at J, with 17 bases between the two ends. Germline lookup yields CDR1 MGHDK and CDR2 SYGVNS. As DNA, the CDR3 is TGTGCCAGCAGTGAGGGGATCACAGGTTTACACGAGCAGTACTTC. Translated, it gives CASSEGITGLHEQYF.

CDR3 region: CASSPYGQGRGYTF. Written as DNA, the CDR3 is TGTGCCAGCTCACCCTACGGACAGGGTCGTGGCTACACCTTC. This chain links TRBV18 with TRBJ1-2; 8 positions agree with TRBD1. CDR1 KGHSH and CDR2 LQKENI come from the germline V gene. The length of the CDR3 is 14 residues. The V segment lost 3 bases and the J segment 7 bases; nucleotides outside the gene matches: 7.

Comment on this clone: Other DNA sequences in the same sample also yield this CDR3. The J gene is TRBJ1-5, the V gene TRBV28; D is possibly TRBD1 (5 bases). V was trimmed by 2 bases and J by 6 bases, leaving 5 bases between them. This CDR3 is 12 amino acids long. Germline V gene lookup returns CDR1 MDHEN and CDR2 SYDVKM. The CDR3 DNA sequence: TGTGCCAGCAGTTTAGGGGGTCAGCCCCAGCATTTT. Translating it yields CASSLGGQPQHF.

This sequence joins TRBV5-1 and TRBJ2-7; D is unclear. This CDR3 is 15 amino acids long. Trimming pared 0 bases from V and 0 bases from J, leaving 10 bases between. The germline gives CDR1 SGHRS, CDR2 YFSETQ. CDR3 in amino acids: CASSLASGVSYEQYF. In DNA, the CDR3 is TGCGCCAGCAGCTTGGCCTCTGGGGTCTCCTACGAGCAGTACTTC.